The rows below give T cell receptor beta chains drawn from one sample of a study of blood T cell repertoires in COVID-19. The method was immunoSEQ multiplex PCR; TCRdb's version includes in-frame clones alone and lacks a portion of them. The repertoire holds about 480,000 clones, less than 90% seen once, with roughly 8.3% in the top ten. The sequenced sample was peripheral blood. The source is a woman aged 50 to 65 with COVID-19, enrolled during active disease. Both conserved end residues are part of each CDR3. A D gene is named only where the DNA matches it firmly.

TRBV19	TRBJ1-1	TRBD1	TGTGCCAGTAGTGTCGAGACAGGGTCAGACACTGAAGCTTTCTTT	CASSVETGSDTEAFF
TRBV10-2	TRBJ2-7	TRBD1	TGCGCCAGCAGTGAGTTAGGGACAGGTTCCGAGCAGTACTTC	CASSELGTGSEQYF
TRBV5-1	TRBJ1-6	TRBD1	TGCGCCAGCAGCTTGGAGGGACAGGGGGCGCCCAGGAATTCACCCCTCCACTTT	CASSLEGQGAPRNSPLHF
TRBV29-1	TRBJ1-2	.	TGCAGCGTTCCTCAGGGGAACTATGGCTACACCTTC	CSVPQGNYGYTF
TRBV7-9	TRBJ1-4	.	TGTGCCAGCAGCTCCGGGATAAAGGGAGAGTTTTTT	CASSSGIKGEFF
TRBV12-3/TRBV12-4	TRBJ2-1	.	TGTGCCAGCAGCCAGTTACAGGTTAATGAGCAGTTCTTC	CASSQLQVNEQFF
TRBV6-5	TRBJ2-3	.	TGTGCCAGCAGTTACGACGGCGGGGCTAGCACAGATACGCAGTATTTT	CASSYDGGASTDTQYF
TRBV24-1	TRBJ2-3	TRBD1	TGTGCCACCAGTGACTACCGGGACAGGGGATTTGTTACGCAGTATTTT	CATSDYRDRGFVTQYF
TRBV19	TRBJ1-1	.	TGTGCCAGTAGTACCCCCCGGGGGAGGACTGAAGCTTTCTTT	CASSTPRGRTEAFF
TRBV2	TRBJ1-5	.	TGTGCCAGCAGTGAGAGGTACGGGGGTAGCCCTGGGAATCAGCCCCAGCATTTT	CASSERYGGSPGNQPQHF
TRBV28	TRBJ1-2	.	TGTGCCAGCAGTTTCTCGGGCTATGGCTACACCTTC	CASSFSGYGYTF
TRBV29-1	TRBJ2-3	.	TGCAGCGTTGAACTAGGAACTGATACGCAGTATTTT	CSVELGTDTQYF
TRBV6-5	TRBJ2-7	.	TGTGCCAGCAGTTCCCAGGGCGAGCAGTACTTC	CASSSQGEQYF